This entry features one T cell receptor (beta chain) sequence. As yet, its antigen is unknown. V was clipped by 3 bases and J by 4 bases, with 14 bases between them. The CDR3 loop spans 15 amino acids. CDR1 is LNHDA, CDR2 SQIVND, per germline (reference sequence). The data derive from a study of T cells in Graves' hyperthyroidism and ophthalmopathy. Each diagnosis drew on symptoms, thyroxine, TRAb, thyroid ultrasound and orbital computed tomography findings. PBMCs were collected from a roughly 10 ml volume of fresh peripheral blood. General observations from the study: Among clonotypes expanded in thyroid above 0.001, most were also found in blood. In the analysis, a 13 V-J model separated ophthalmopathy from stable hyperthyroidism.

From RNA transcripts, TCR beta CDR3 regions were amplified. HTBI primers were employed in a first-round RT-PCR of the TCR CDR3. TCRdb itself ran the multiplex PCR reads through MiXCR, one entry per CDR3 protein. The profile shows about 330,000 distinct CDR3 sequences, roughly 13% of them singletons. Sequenced sample: blood. The chain uses TRBV19 and TRBJ2-3, with a tentative D call TRBD1 (5 bases). This TCR was recovered from a woman aged 40 to 50 with Graves' ophthalmopathy. The CDR3 DNA is TGTGCCAGTAGTATGAAGGGGAATTGGGCAGATACGCAGTATTTT. Residues: CASSMKGNWADTQYF. Full variable domain (outside the CDR3, taken from reference TRBV19 and TRBJ2-3): DGGITQSPKYLFRKEGQNVTLSCEQNLNHDAMYWYRQDPGQGLRLIYYSQIVNDFQKGDIAEGYSVSREKKESFPLTVTSAQKNPTAFYLCASSMKGNWADTQYFGPGTRLTVL.